This T cell receptor beta chain derives from a study of monozygotic twins with inflammatory bowel disease. Study results and caveats: Whereas healthy co-twins had higher TCRbeta diversity (inverse Simpson), IBD patients had lower diversity. What may have added variability to patient repertoires is that immunosuppressive treatments differed.

With regard to this clonotype: The antigen is not known.

Germline V lookup: CDR1 MNHNY, CDR2 SVGAGI (reference sequence). This CDR3 is 13 amino acids long. TCRalpha and TCRbeta cDNA was put through two nested PCRs of about 15 and 9 cycles. TCRdb reprocessed the 5' RACE reads and reports one entry per CDR3 protein, with no DNA. This sample carries fewer than 200,000 distinct CDR3 sequences, with approximately 2.5% going to the ten biggest clones. It was from whole blood, with no T cell sorting, that total RNA was isolated. V is TRBV6-6 and J is TRBJ1-2; absent DNA, TCRdb's TRBD1 call cannot be checked. The sequence came from a human donor with ulcerative colitis or Crohn's disease, or a healthy co-twin of an affected twin (not recorded which). What was sequenced was blood. This chain's CDR3 is CASRPDRNYGYTF.